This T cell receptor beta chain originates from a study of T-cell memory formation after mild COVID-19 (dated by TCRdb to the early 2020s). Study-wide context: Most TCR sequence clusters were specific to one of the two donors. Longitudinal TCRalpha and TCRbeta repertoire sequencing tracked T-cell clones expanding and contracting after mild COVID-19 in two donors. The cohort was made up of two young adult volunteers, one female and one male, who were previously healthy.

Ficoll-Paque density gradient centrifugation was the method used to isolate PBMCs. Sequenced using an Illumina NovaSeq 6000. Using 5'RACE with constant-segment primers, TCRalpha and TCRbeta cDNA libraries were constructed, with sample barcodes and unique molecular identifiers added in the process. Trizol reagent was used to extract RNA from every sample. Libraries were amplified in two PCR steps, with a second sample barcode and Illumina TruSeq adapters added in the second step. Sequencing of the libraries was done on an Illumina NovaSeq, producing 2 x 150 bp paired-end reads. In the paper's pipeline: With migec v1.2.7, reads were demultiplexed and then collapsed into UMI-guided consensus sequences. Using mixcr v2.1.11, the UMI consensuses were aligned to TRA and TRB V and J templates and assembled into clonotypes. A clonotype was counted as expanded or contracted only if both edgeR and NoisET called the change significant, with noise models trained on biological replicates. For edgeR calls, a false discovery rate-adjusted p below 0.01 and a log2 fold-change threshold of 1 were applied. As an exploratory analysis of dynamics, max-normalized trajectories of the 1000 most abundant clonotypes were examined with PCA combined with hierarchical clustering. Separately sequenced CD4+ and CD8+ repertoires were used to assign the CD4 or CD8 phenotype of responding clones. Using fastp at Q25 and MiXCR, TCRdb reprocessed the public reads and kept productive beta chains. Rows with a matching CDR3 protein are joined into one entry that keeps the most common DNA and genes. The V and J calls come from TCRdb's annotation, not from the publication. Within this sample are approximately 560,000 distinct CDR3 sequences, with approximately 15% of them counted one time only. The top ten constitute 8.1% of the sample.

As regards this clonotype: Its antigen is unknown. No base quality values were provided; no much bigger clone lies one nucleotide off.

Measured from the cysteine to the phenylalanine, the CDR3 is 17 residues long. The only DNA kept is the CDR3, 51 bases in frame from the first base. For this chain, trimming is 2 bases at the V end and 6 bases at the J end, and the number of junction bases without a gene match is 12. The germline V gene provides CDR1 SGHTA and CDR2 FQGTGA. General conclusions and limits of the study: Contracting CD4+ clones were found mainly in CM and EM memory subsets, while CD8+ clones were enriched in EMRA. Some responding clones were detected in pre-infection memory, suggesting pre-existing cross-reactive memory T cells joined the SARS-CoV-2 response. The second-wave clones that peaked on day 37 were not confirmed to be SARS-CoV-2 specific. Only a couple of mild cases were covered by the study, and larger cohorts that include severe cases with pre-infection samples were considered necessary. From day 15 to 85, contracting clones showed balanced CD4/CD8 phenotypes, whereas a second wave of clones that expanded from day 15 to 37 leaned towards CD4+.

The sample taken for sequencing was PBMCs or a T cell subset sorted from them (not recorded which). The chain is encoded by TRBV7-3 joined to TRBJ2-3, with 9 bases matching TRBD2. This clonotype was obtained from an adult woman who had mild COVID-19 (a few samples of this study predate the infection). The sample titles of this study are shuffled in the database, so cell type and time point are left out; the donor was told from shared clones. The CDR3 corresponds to CASSLLGSGGYRDTQYF. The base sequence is TGTGCCAGCAGCTTATTGGGTAGCGGGGGATATCGGGATACGCAGTATTTT.